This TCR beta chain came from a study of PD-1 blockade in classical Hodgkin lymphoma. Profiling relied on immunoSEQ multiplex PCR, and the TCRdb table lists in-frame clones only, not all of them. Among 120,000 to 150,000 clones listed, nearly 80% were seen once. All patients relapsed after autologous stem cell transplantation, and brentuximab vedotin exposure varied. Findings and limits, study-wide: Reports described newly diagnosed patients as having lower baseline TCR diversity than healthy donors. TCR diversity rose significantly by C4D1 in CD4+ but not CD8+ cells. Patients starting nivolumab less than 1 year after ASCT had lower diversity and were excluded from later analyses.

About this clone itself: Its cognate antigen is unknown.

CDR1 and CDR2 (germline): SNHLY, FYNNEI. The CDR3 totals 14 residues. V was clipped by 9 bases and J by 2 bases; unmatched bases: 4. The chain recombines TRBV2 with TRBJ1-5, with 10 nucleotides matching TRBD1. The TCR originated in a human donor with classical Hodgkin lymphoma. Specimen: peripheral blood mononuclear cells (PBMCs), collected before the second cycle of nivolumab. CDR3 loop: CARGTGVGNQPQHF. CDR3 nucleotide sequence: TGTGCCAGGGGGACAGGGGTGGGCAATCAGCCCCAGCATTTT.